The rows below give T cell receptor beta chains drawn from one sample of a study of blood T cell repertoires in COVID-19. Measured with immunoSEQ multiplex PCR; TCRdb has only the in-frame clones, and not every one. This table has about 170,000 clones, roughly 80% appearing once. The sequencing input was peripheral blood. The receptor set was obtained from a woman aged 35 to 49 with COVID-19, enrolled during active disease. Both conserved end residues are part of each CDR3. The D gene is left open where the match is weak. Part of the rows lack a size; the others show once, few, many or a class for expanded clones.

CDR3aa: CASSYTGLAIYEQYF; abundance: -; d_gene: TRBD2; v_gene: TRBV6-5
CDR3aa: CASSGTGLGNEKLFF; abundance: -; d_gene: TRBD1; v_gene: TRBV9
CDR3aa: CASSQELAGIPDTQYF; abundance: -; d_gene: TRBD2; v_gene: TRBV4-2
CDR3aa: CASSWGGRVTEAFF; abundance: -; d_gene: -; v_gene: TRBV19
CDR3aa: CASSLVAGGLGYTF; abundance: -; d_gene: TRBD1; v_gene: TRBV28
CDR3aa: CASSVDRENSPLHF; abundance: -; d_gene: TRBD1; v_gene: TRBV5-1
CDR3aa: CASSSRQGLNTEAFF; abundance: -; d_gene: TRBD1; v_gene: TRBV6-1
CDR3aa: CASKSLNRNTGELFF; abundance: few; d_gene: -; v_gene: TRBV2
CDR3aa: CASSLEGEGYGELFF; abundance: -; d_gene: -; v_gene: TRBV5-1
CDR3aa: CASATSGTENEKLFF; abundance: -; d_gene: TRBD1; v_gene: TRBV19
CDR3aa: CASTKQGSYIQYF; abundance: -; d_gene: TRBD1; v_gene: TRBV5-6
CDR3aa: CASSLSGTTYNEQFF; abundance: -; d_gene: TRBD2; v_gene: TRBV5-1
CDR3aa: CASGLSGDTGELFF; abundance: -; d_gene: -; v_gene: TRBV12-5
CDR3aa: CASSATSTYNSPLHF; abundance: -; d_gene: -; v_gene: TRBV7-6
CDR3aa: CASRGTGRGYGYTF; abundance: -; d_gene: -; v_gene: TRBV27
CDR3aa: CASSFGFGGWDEQFF; abundance: -; d_gene: -; v_gene: TRBV7-2
CDR3aa: CASSSTGDGYTF; abundance: -; d_gene: -; v_gene: TRBV18
CDR3aa: CASSPIGRDPGTPLHF; abundance: many; d_gene: -; v_gene: TRBV4-1
CDR3aa: CASSEGDNEQFF; abundance: -; d_gene: -; v_gene: TRBV6-4
CDR3aa: CASSLGGQVLHNEQFF; abundance: -; d_gene: TRBD1; v_gene: TRBV7-9
CDR3aa: CASMKTGLLPSYEQYF; abundance: -; d_gene: -; v_gene: TRBV2
CDR3aa: CSAKPADTQYF; abundance: -; d_gene: -; v_gene: TRBV20-1
CDR3aa: CASSFRLAGGPGQETQYF; abundance: -; d_gene: TRBD2; v_gene: TRBV28
CDR3aa: CASSHASSYGYTF; abundance: -; d_gene: -; v_gene: TRBV3-1/TRBV3-2
CDR3aa: CARSLQGAYTEAFF; abundance: -; d_gene: TRBD1; v_gene: TRBV5-3
CDR3aa: CAWSVRDDQPQHF; abundance: few; d_gene: -; v_gene: TRBV30
CDR3aa: CASSSNPRYWANVLTF; abundance: -; d_gene: -; v_gene: TRBV6-6
CDR3aa: CASTGSLTSGSPLHF; abundance: few; d_gene: TRBD1; v_gene: TRBV2
CDR3aa: CASSFQQGINGYTF; abundance: -; d_gene: -; v_gene: TRBV13
CDR3aa: CASSLIFGGGSSYEQYF; abundance: -; d_gene: -; v_gene: TRBV7-9
CDR3aa: CASSPRAFTNEKLFF; abundance: once; d_gene: -; v_gene: TRBV6-5
CDR3aa: CASSGQPSSYNEQFF; abundance: -; d_gene: -; v_gene: TRBV2
CDR3aa: CASSPRQGEDYGYTF; abundance: few; d_gene: TRBD1; v_gene: TRBV3-1/TRBV3-2
CDR3aa: CASGRANEQFF; abundance: -; d_gene: -; v_gene: TRBV19
CDR3aa: CASSQDSNYGYTF; abundance: once; d_gene: -; v_gene: TRBV7-8
CDR3aa: CASRRTSGGFSEQYF; abundance: -; d_gene: TRBD2; v_gene: TRBV27
CDR3aa: CAWSVQVEAFF; abundance: -; d_gene: -; v_gene: TRBV30
CDR3aa: CASSYRTSGVRETQYF; abundance: few; d_gene: TRBD2; v_gene: TRBV7-8
CDR3aa: CASSRGQGHTDTQYF; abundance: -; d_gene: TRBD1; v_gene: TRBV23-1
CDR3aa: CASSPKLQGREQYF; abundance: -; d_gene: -; v_gene: TRBV3-1/TRBV3-2
CDR3aa: CASSPLGLTNYGYTF; abundance: -; d_gene: -; v_gene: TRBV3-1/TRBV3-2
CDR3aa: CASSPLAGGRMGTDTQYF; abundance: -; d_gene: TRBD2; v_gene: TRBV5-6
CDR3aa: CASSQVSSPIEGYTF; abundance: -; d_gene: -; v_gene: TRBV14
CDR3aa: CASSQTPGQGAYEQYF; abundance: -; d_gene: TRBD1; v_gene: TRBV4-1
CDR3aa: CASSSRQSYEQYF; abundance: few; d_gene: -; v_gene: TRBV7-2
CDR3aa: CASSPAGTSGGVTDTQYF; abundance: -; d_gene: TRBD2; v_gene: TRBV3-1/TRBV3-2
CDR3aa: CASSQAVKSRSGNTIYF; abundance: -; d_gene: -; v_gene: TRBV4-1
CDR3aa: CASPPEWGGGLNTEAFF; abundance: -; d_gene: -; v_gene: TRBV28
CDR3aa: CASSFEAGELFF; abundance: -; d_gene: -; v_gene: TRBV5-1
CDR3aa: CASSPISYNEQFF; abundance: -; d_gene: -; v_gene: TRBV4-1
CDR3aa: CASSTQGYEQYF; abundance: -; d_gene: -; v_gene: TRBV5-6
CDR3aa: CASSESGRGMGQPQHF; abundance: -; d_gene: -; v_gene: TRBV2
CDR3aa: CASSSRRAGRATDTQYF; abundance: few; d_gene: TRBD2; v_gene: TRBV5-6
CDR3aa: CASSPLKSAGGYTF; abundance: -; d_gene: -; v_gene: TRBV18
CDR3aa: CASIAIAGASSYNEQFF; abundance: -; d_gene: TRBD2; v_gene: TRBV2
CDR3aa: CASSPRQGNTGELFF; abundance: -; d_gene: -; v_gene: TRBV6-5
CDR3aa: CASSQRTGGGYEQYF; abundance: -; d_gene: TRBD1; v_gene: TRBV4-2
CDR3aa: CASSLTGGGAGGHYEQYF; abundance: -; d_gene: TRBD2; v_gene: TRBV7-8
CDR3aa: CASSLGSLAYSNQPQHF; abundance: -; d_gene: -; v_gene: TRBV7-8
CDR3aa: CASSFSGTGANYGYTF; abundance: -; d_gene: TRBD1; v_gene: TRBV7-2